The rows below give T cell receptor beta chains drawn from one sample of a study of T cells in Graves' hyperthyroidism and ophthalmopathy. MiXCR, run by TCRdb on the multiplex PCR reads, gives a single entry per CDR3 protein. There are around 350,000 distinct CDR3 sequences in the sample; 19% occur only once, and roughly 3.5% lies in the top ten. Sequencing input: blood. These receptors were obtained from a woman aged 18-35 years with Graves' hyperthyroidism. The CDR3 runs from the conserved cysteine through the conserved F or W. D genes are given only for firm matches. Where a row states a size, it is once, few, many or the class of an expanded clone; other rows omit it.

cdr3_aa cdr3_nt clone_size v_call d_call j_call
CASSFAEVGGLYEQYF TGTGCCAGCAGTTTCGCAGAAGTTGGGGGACTCTACGAGCAGTACTTC many TRBV6-2/TRBV6-3 NA TRBJ2-7
CSASSPDREAFF TGCAGTGCTAGCTCCCCCGACAGGGAAGCTTTCTTT many TRBV20-1 NA TRBJ1-1
CASRASTEAFF TGTGCCAGCAGAGCGTCCACTGAAGCTTTCTTT many TRBV28 NA TRBJ1-1
CASRPTSSGTQYF TGTGCCAGCAGACCGACTAGCTCCGGGACCCAGTACTTC many TRBV9 TRBD2 TRBJ2-5
CASRPGYGNQPQHF TGTGCCAGCAGACCGGGGTATGGCAATCAGCCCCAGCATTTT NA TRBV12-3/TRBV12-4 NA TRBJ1-5
CASSLGTSFEKFF TGTGCCAGCAGCTTAGGGACTAGCTTTGAGAAGTTCTTC NA TRBV11-2 TRBD2 TRBJ2-1
CASSLGGGGAYEQYF TGTGCCAGCAGTTTAGGAGGGGGAGGGGCCTACGAGCAGTACTTC many TRBV6-5 NA TRBJ2-7
CASSLAGQGLEDEQYF TGTGCCAGCAGCTTAGCGGGACAGGGGCTCGAGGACGAGCAGTACTTC many TRBV13 TRBD1 TRBJ2-7
CASSLTGTKNIQYF TGCGCCAGCAGCTTGACAGGGACCAAAAACATTCAGTACTTC many TRBV5-1 NA TRBJ2-4
CASSTSGGEQYF NA NA TRBV13 NA TRBJ2-7
CASSPRKGRTYQETQYF TGTGCCAGCAGTCCCCGGAAAGGTCGGACGTACCAAGAGACCCAGTACTTC many TRBV12-3/TRBV12-4 NA TRBJ2-5
CASSVGAFETQYF TGTGCCAGCAGTGTTGGAGCTTTTGAGACCCAGTACTTC medium-sized TRBV6-1 NA TRBJ2-5
CASTPDRGRDEQYF TGTGCCAGCACCCCGGACAGGGGGCGCGACGAGCAGTACTTC many TRBV28 TRBD1 TRBJ2-7
CASSVTQEANVLTF TGTGCCAGCAGCGTAACCCAAGAGGCCAACGTCCTGACTTTC many TRBV9 NA TRBJ2-6
CASSLGGTGITEAFF TGTGCCAGCAGCCTTGGGGGGACAGGGATCACTGAAGCTTTCTTT NA TRBV13 TRBD1 TRBJ1-1
CASTQGGKQYF TGTGCCAGCACCCAGGGTGGCAAGCAGTACTTC many TRBV11-2 NA TRBJ2-7
CASSFRADRGYTF TGTGCCAGCAGTTTTCGGGCAGATCGGGGCTACACCTTC many TRBV12-3/TRBV12-4 NA TRBJ1-2
CASSYSPGAPNYGYTF TGTGCCAGCAGTTACTCCCCAGGGGCCCCTAACTATGGCTACACCTTC many TRBV6-5 NA TRBJ1-2
CASSSTGFRETQYF TGTGCCAGCAGCTCTACAGGGTTTAGAGAGACCCAGTACTTC many TRBV7-9 NA TRBJ2-5
CASSLGQDVTYEQYF TGTGCCAGCAGCTTAGGGCAGGACGTCACCTACGAGCAGTACTTC NA TRBV11-3 NA TRBJ2-7
CASTGDPRTGELFF TGTGCCAGTACAGGGGACCCTCGGACCGGGGAGCTGTTTTTT many TRBV28 TRBD1 TRBJ2-2
CASSLRDTYEQYF TGCGCCAGCAGCTTGAGGGACACCTACGAGCAGTACTTC many TRBV5-1 NA TRBJ2-7
CASSYYQSEQYF TGTGCCAGCAGTTATTACCAGTCCGAGCAGTACTTC NA TRBV6-2/TRBV6-3 NA TRBJ2-7
CSVGRGGDKPNYGYTF TGCAGCGTCGGTAGAGGGGGCGATAAGCCCAACTATGGCTACACCTTC many TRBV29-1 TRBD1 TRBJ1-2
CASSPRRVRTGELFF TGTGCCAGTAGTCCCCGACGGGTGCGGACCGGGGAGCTGTTTTTT many TRBV19 NA TRBJ2-2
CASSQAPGTNYEQYF TGTGCCAGCAGCCAAGCCCCCGGGACCAACTACGAGCAGTACTTC few TRBV3-1 NA TRBJ2-7
CASSQNRLVGNQPQHF TGCGCCAGCAGCCAAAACCGACTTGTAGGGAATCAGCCCCAGCATTTT many TRBV4-1 NA TRBJ1-5
CASSPSPGTAYGYTF TGTGCCAGCAGCCCCAGTCCCGGGACAGCCTATGGCTACACCTTC few TRBV9 TRBD1 TRBJ1-2
CASSVDPRGNTGELFF TGTGCCAGCAGCGTGGACCCGCGCGGGAACACCGGGGAGCTGTTTTTT few TRBV9 NA TRBJ2-2
CASSQDYTKETQYF TGTGCCAGCAGCCAAGATTACACCAAAGAGACCCAGTACTTC NA TRBV3-1 NA TRBJ2-5
CSAVQGTTEAFF TGCAGTGCTGTACAGGGGACCACTGAAGCTTTCTTT many TRBV20-1 TRBD1 TRBJ1-1
CASSRDVMGIKYF TGTGCCAGCAGTCGAGACGTGATGGGAATTAAGTACTTC NA TRBV6-5 NA TRBJ2-4
CASSLGTISYTEAFF TGTGCCAGCAGCTTAGGGACAATTTCTTACACTGAAGCTTTCTTT NA TRBV7-9 NA TRBJ1-1
CASSPLDGYTF TGTGCCAGCAGCCCCCTCGATGGCTACACCTTC many TRBV7-2 NA TRBJ1-2
CASSFLGHGYTF TGTGCCAGCAGCTTCCTGGGGCATGGCTACACCTTC once TRBV7-2 NA TRBJ1-2
CASSYGLGGAETQYF TGTGCCAGCAGTTACGGGCTCGGAGGTGCGGAGACCCAGTACTTC NA TRBV6-5 NA TRBJ2-5
CASSVGSTGLALETQYF TGTGCCAGCAGCGTAGGCTCTACGGGACTAGCTTTGGAGACCCAGTACTTC many TRBV9 TRBD2 TRBJ2-5
CASSRTARGTQYF TGTGCCAGCAGTCGCACTGCGCGGGGGACCCAGTACTTC many TRBV6-2/TRBV6-3 NA TRBJ2-5
CASTQGLGYGYTF TGTGCCAGCACCCAGGGGTTGGGCTATGGCTACACCTTC many TRBV27 NA TRBJ1-2
CASSDRGGMAWEQYF TGCGCCAGCTCCGACAGGGGGGGGATGGCATGGGAGCAGTACTTC many TRBV5-1 TRBD1 TRBJ2-7
CASSPGGMDGYTF TGTGCCAGCAGCCCGGGGGGGATGGATGGCTACACCTTC many TRBV7-2 NA TRBJ1-2
CASSPPGEPQHF TGTGCCAGCAGTCCGCCAGGGGAGCCCCAGCATTTT NA TRBV6-1 NA TRBJ1-5
CASSLTGLRRGIYGYTF TGTGCCAGCAGCTTAACCGGACTCCGCAGGGGAATCTATGGCTACACCTTC many TRBV7-3 NA TRBJ1-2
CASSQTGGTYEQYF TGTGCCAGCAGCCAAACAGGGGGGACCTACGAGCAGTACTTC few TRBV7-3 TRBD1 TRBJ2-7
CATSDARDYGYTF TGTGCCACCAGTGATGCCCGGGACTATGGCTACACCTTC many TRBV24-1 NA TRBJ1-2
CASSQDGTDNYGYTF TGCGCCAGCAGCCAAGATGGGACAGATAACTATGGCTACACCTTC many TRBV4-1 TRBD1 TRBJ1-2
CASSVAGGLGETQYF TGTGCCAGCAGCGTAGCGGGGGGGCTTGGAGAGACCCAGTACTTC many TRBV9 TRBD2 TRBJ2-5
CSATSGTEIYQPQHF TGCAGTGCCACCTCCGGGACAGAGATTTATCAGCCCCAGCATTTT NA TRBV20-1 TRBD1 TRBJ1-5
CASSLVVSYEQYF TGTGCCAGCAGCTTAGTTGTTAGCTACGAGCAGTACTTC many TRBV7-9 NA TRBJ2-7
CSAKRDLYEQYF TGCAGTGCTAAGAGGGACCTTTACGAGCAGTACTTC many TRBV20-1 NA TRBJ2-7
CASSLGFGTAKNIQYF TGTGCCAGCAGCTTAGGGTTCGGGACAGCCAAAAACATTCAGTACTTC many TRBV11-2 NA TRBJ2-4
CASGDVGQNTGELFF TGTGCCAGCGGGGACGTTGGACAGAACACCGGGGAGCTGTTTTTT many TRBV6-1 NA TRBJ2-2
CASSPEVAGGNQPQHF TGTGCCAGCAGCCCAGAGGTGGCGGGGGGCAATCAGCCCCAGCATTTT many TRBV2 NA TRBJ1-5
CASSRAGTVYGYTF TGTGCCAGCAGTCGAGCCGGGACGGTCTATGGCTACACCTTC many TRBV12-3/TRBV12-4 NA TRBJ1-2
CASSPDLVNTEAFF TGTGCCAGCTCACCAGATTTAGTGAACACTGAAGCTTTCTTT few TRBV18 NA TRBJ1-1
CSASAAGGYGYTF TGCAGTGCTAGTGCCGCGGGGGGTTATGGCTACACCTTC many TRBV20-1 NA TRBJ1-2
CASSYGIKGPPHYERTEAFF TGTGCCAGCAGTTACGGAATTAAGGGACCTCCGCACTATGAACGCACTGAAGCTTTCTTT NA TRBV6-2/TRBV6-3 NA TRBJ1-1
CASSPGQGSYGYTF TGTGCCAGCAGTCCGGGACAGGGGTCCTATGGCTACACCTTC many TRBV5-1 TRBD1 TRBJ1-2
CASSQDPSGGNTGELFF TGTGCCAGCAGCCAAGATCCTAGCGGGGGCAACACCGGGGAGCTGTTTTTT NA TRBV4-2 TRBD2 TRBJ2-2
CSARGQTKAKNIQYF TGCAGTGCTAGAGGACAGACTAAAGCCAAAAACATTCAGTACTTC few TRBV20-1 NA TRBJ2-4